The sequence of this T cell receptor beta chain was determined in a study of memory CD4+ T cells and cytomegalovirus serostatus. Background on the study: Of the healthy Belgian adults, roughly ten were CMV seropositive and 24 seronegative. Findings and limits, study-wide: Each of approximately 63 CMV-associated TCRbeta sequences occurred in one to five individuals. Repertoires predicted CMV serostatus with median bootstrapped AUC of about 0.94.

CDR1 is MNHNS, CDR2 SASEGT, per germline. V was trimmed by 4 bases and J by 2 bases, leaving 21 bases between them. The CDR3 has 19 residues. The sort gate was single viable CD3+CD4+CD8-CD45RO+ cells for memory CD4+ T cells. Serum IgG to CMV pp150, pp28, p38 and p52 defined serostatus. Concerning this clone itself: Its antigen is not known.

Here immunoSEQ multiplex PCR was the method, and the copy in TCRdb shows in-frame clones only, minus some. The sample records 80,000 to 100,000 clones, 75% to 85% being singletons. The sequence came from an adult in good health and CMV-seropositive. V gene TRBV6-1 combines with J gene TRBJ2-6; weak D call: TRBD2 (6 bases). The specimen was memory CD4+ T cells from blood. In DNA form, the CDR3 reads TGTGCCAGCAGTGGGACTATGACTTCACGGGCGGCTGGGGCCAACGTCCTGACTTTC. Translation: CASSGTMTSRAAGANVLTF.